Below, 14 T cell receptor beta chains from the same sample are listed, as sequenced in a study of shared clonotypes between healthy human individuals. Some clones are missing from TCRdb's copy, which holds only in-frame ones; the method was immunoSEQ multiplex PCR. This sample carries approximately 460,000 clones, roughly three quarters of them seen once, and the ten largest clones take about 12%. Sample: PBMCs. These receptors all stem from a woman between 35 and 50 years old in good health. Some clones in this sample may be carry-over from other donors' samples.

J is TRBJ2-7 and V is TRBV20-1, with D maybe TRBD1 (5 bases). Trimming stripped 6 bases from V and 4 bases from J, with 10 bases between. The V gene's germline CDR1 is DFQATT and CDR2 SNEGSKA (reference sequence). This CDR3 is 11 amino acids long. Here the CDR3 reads CSAEDKYEQYF. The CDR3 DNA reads TGCAGTGCCGAGGACAAGTACGAGCAGTACTTC.

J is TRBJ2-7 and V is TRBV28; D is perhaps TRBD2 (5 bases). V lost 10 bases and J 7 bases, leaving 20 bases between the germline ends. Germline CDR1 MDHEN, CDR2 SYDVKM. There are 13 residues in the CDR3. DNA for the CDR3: TGTGCCACCTTAAAGGGAGACACGGGAGAGCAGTACTTC. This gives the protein CATLKGDTGEQYF.

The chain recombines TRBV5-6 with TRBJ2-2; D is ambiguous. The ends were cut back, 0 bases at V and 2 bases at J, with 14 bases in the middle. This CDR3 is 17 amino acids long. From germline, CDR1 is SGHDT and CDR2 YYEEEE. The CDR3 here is CASSLERQTSNTGELFF. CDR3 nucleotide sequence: TGTGCCAGCAGCTTGGAACGCCAGACATCAAACACCGGGGAGCTGTTTTTT.

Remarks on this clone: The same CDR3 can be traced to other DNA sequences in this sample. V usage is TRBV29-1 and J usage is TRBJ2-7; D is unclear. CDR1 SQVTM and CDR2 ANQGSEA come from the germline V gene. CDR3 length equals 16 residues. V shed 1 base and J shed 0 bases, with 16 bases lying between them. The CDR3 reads CSVEGHGTADSYEQYF. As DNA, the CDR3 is TGCAGCGTTGAAGGCCACGGTACAGCCGACTCCTACGAGCAGTACTTC.

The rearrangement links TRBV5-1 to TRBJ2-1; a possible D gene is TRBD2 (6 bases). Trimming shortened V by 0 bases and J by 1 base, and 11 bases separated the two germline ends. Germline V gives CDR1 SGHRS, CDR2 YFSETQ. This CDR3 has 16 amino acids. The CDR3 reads CASSLDRGGSYNEQFF. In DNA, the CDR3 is TGCGCCAGCAGCTTGGATCGCGGAGGGTCCTACAATGAGCAGTTCTTC.

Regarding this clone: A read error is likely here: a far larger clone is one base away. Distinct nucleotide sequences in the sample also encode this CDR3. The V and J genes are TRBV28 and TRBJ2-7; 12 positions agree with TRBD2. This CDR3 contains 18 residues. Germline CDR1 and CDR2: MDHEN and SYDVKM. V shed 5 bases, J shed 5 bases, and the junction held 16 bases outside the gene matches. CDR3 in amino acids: CASSLRPSGRGRHNEQYF. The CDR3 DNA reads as TGTGCCAGCAGTCTCCGACCTAGCGGGAGGGGACGACATAACGAGCAGTACTTC.

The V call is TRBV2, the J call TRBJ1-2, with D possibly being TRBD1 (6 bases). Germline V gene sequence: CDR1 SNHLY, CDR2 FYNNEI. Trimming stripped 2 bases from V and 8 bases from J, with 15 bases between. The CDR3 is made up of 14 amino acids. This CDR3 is CASSELRGYGGYTF. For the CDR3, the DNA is TGTGCCAGCAGTGAACTAAGGGGGTACGGGGGCTACACCTTC.

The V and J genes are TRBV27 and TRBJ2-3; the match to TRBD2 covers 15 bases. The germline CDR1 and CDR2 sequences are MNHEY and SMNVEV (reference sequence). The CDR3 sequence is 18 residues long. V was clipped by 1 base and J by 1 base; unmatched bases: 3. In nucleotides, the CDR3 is TGTGCCAGCAGTTTATTGGGACTAGCGGGAGGAGGCACAGATACGCAGTATTTT. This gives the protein CASSLLGLAGGGTDTQYF.

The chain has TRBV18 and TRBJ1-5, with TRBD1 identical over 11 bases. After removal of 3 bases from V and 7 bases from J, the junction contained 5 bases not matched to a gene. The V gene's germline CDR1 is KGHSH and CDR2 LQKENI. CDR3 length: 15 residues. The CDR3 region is CASSPGQGGWQPQHF. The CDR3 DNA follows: TGTGCCAGCTCACCGGGACAGGGGGGATGGCAGCCCCAGCATTTT.

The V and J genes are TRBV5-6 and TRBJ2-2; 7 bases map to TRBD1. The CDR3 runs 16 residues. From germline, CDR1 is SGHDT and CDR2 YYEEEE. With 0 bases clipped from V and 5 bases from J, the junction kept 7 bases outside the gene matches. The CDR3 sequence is CASSLGQGRVTGELFF. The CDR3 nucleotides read TGTGCCAGCAGCTTGGGACAGGGTCGAGTTACCGGGGAGCTGTTTTTT.

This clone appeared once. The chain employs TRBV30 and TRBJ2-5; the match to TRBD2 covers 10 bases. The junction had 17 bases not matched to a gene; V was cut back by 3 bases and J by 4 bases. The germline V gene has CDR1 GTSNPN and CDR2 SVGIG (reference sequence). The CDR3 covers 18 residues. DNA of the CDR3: TGTGCCTGGAGGGGGACCCTTCCAGCGGGAGGGCCCTTAGAGACCCAGTACTTC. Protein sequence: CAWRGTLPAGGPLETQYF.

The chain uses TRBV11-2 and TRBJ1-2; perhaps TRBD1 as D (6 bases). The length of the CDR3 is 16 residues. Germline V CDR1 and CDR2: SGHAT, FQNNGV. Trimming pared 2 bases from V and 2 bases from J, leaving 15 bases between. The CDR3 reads CASSLWGGEANYGYTF. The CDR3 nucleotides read TGTGCCAGCAGCTTATGGGGGGGCGAGGCGAACTATGGCTACACCTTC.

In nucleotides, the CDR3 is TGTGCCAGCAGGTACAGGGCCGGCGGGGAGCTGTTTTTT. It yields the protein CASRYRAGGELFF. The chain recombines TRBV28 with TRBJ2-2; possibly TRBD1 for D (6 bases). The V gene lost 6 bases and the J gene lost 7 bases, with 12 bases spanning the gap. Germline values: CDR1 MDHEN, CDR2 SYDVKM. The CDR3 is made up of 13 amino acids. The variable domain in full, completed from reference TRBV28 and TRBJ2-2, reads DVKVTQSSRYLVKRTGEKVFLECVQDMDHENMFWYRQDPGLGLRLIYFSYDVKMKEKGDIPEGYSVSREKKERFSLILESASTNQTSMYLCASRYRAGGELFFGEGSRLTVL.

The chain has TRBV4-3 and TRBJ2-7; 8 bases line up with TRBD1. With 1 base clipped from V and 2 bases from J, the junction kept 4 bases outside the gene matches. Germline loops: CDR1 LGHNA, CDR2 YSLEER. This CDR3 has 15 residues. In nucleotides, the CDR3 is TGCGCCAGCAGCCAAGCGGACAGGGTCCCCTACGAGCAGTACTTC. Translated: CASSQADRVPYEQYF.